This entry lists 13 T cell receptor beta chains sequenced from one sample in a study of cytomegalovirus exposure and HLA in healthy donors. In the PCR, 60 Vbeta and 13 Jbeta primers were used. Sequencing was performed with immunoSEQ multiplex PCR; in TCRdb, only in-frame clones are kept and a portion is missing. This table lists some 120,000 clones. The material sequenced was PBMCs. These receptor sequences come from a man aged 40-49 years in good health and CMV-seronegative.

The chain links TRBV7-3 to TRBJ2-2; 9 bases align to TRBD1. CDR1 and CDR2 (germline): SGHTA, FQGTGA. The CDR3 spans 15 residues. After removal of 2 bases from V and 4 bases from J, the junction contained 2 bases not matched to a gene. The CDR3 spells CASSLLGQGTGELFF. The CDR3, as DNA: TGTGCCAGCAGCTTACTGGGACAGGGCACCGGGGAGCTGTTTTTT.

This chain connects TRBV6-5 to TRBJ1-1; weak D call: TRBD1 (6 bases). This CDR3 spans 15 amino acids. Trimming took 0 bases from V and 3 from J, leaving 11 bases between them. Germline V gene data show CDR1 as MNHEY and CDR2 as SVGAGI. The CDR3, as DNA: TGTGCCAGCAGTTACTCTCTCAGGGGAGACACTGAAGCTTTCTTT. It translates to CASSYSLRGDTEAFF.

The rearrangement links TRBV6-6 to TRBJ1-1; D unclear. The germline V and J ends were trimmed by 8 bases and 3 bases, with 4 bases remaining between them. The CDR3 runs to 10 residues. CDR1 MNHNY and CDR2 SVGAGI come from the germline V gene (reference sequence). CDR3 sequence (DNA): TGTGCCAGCTTCGACACTGAAGCTTTCTTT. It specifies CASFDTEAFF.

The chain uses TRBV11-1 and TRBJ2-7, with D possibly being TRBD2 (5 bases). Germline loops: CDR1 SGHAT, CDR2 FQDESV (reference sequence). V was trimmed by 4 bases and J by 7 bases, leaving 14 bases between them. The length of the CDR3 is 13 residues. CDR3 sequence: CASSWLRTGEQYF. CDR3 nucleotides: TGTGCCAGCAGCTGGCTTAGGACGGGGGAGCAGTACTTC. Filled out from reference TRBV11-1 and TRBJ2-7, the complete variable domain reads EAEVAQSPRYKITEKSQAVAFWCDPISGHATLYWYRQILGQGPELLVQFQDESVVDDSQLPKDRFSAERLKGVDSTLKIQPAELGDSAMYLCASSWLRTGEQYFGPGTRLTVT.

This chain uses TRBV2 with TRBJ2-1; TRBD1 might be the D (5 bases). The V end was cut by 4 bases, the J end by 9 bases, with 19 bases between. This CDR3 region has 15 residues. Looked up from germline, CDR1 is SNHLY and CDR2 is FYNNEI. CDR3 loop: CASSGATRGFGEQFF. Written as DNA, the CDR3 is TGTGCCAGCAGTGGGGCAACAAGGGGATTTGGTGAGCAGTTCTTC. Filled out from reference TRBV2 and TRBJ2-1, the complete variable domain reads EPEVTQTPSHQVTQMGQEVILRCVPISNHLYFYWYRQILGQKVEFLVSFYNNEISEKSEIFDDQFSVERPDGSNFTLKIRSTKLEDSAMYFCASSGATRGFGEQFFGPGTRLTVL.

The CDR3 sequence is CASSLFRGWGGSPLHF. CDR3 sequence (DNA): TGTGCCAGCAGTTTATTCAGGGGCTGGGGGGGTTCACCCCTCCACTTT. The chain recombines TRBV28 with TRBJ1-6, with D perhaps TRBD1 (6 bases). Germline assignment: CDR1 MDHEN and CDR2 SYDVKM. V shed 1 base and J shed 9 bases, with 16 bases lying between them. This CDR3 is 16 amino acids long.

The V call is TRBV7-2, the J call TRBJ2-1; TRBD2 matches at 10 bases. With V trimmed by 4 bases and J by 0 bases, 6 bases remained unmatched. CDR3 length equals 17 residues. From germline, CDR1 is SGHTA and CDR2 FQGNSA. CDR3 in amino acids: CASSYASSGSSYNEQFF. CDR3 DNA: TGTGCCAGCAGCTACGCCTCTAGCGGGAGCTCCTACAATGAGCAGTTCTTC.

For the CDR3, the DNA is TGTGCCACCAGCAGTGAGAGGGGAGGGGACTATGGCTACACCTTC. It specifies CATSSERGGDYGYTF. This chain uses TRBV15 with TRBJ1-2; TRBD1 is a possible D gene (5 bases). Looked up from germline, CDR1 is LNHNV and CDR2 is YYDKDF (reference sequence). The germline V and J ends were trimmed by 3 bases and 3 bases, with 14 bases remaining between them. The CDR3 is 15 residues long.

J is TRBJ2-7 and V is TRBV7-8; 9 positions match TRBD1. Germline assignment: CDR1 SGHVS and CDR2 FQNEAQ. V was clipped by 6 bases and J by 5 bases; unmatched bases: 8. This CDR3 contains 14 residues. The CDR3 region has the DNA TGTGCCAGCAGTTTCGCGACAGGGGGTAACGAGCAGTACTTC. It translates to CASSFATGGNEQYF.

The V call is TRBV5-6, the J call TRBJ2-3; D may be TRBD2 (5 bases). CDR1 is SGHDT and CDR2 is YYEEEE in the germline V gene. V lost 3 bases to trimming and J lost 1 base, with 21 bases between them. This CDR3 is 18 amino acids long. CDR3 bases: TGTGCCAGCAGCTCCTTTCTGGGCCGGGAATCTGGCACAGATACGCAGTATTTT. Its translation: CASSSFLGRESGTDTQYF. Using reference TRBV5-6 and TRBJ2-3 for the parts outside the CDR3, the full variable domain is DAGVTQSPTHLIKTRGQQVTLRCSPKSGHDTVSWYQQALGQGPQFIFQYYEEEERQRGNFPDRFSGHQFPNYSSELNVNALLLGDSALYLCASSSFLGRESGTDTQYFGPGTRLTVL.

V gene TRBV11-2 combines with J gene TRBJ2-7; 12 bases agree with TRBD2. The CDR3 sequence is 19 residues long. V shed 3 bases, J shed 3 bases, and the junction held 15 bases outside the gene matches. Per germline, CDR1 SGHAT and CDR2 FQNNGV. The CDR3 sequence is CASSFHFSLAGLAGYEQYF. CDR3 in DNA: TGTGCCAGCAGCTTCCATTTTAGCCTGGCGGGACTAGCGGGCTACGAGCAGTACTTC.

The CDR3 region has the DNA TGTGCCAGCAGTAAAGGGGGGGAATCCAAACAAGATGGCTACACCTTC. Its protein is CASSKGGESKQDGYTF. The chain carries TRBV6-1 and TRBJ1-2; possible D gene TRBD1, 6 bases. This CDR3 comprises 16 residues. Germline V lookup: CDR1 MNHNS, CDR2 SASEGT. V shed 5 bases and J shed 6 bases, with 22 bases lying between them.

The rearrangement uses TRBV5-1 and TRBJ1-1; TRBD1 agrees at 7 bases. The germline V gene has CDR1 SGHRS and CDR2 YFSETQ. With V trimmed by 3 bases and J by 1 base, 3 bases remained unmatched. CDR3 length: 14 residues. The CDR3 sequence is CASSSQGTNTEAFF. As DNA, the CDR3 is TGCGCCAGCAGCTCACAGGGGACGAACACTGAAGCTTTCTTT.